The present T cell receptor (beta chain) was sequenced within a study of cytomegalovirus exposure and HLA in healthy donors. Study as a whole: The Caucasian-associated ancestry cluster contained around four fifths of the approximately 390 genotyped donors. General study results and limits: TCR association rates varied by HLA locus in a later analysis, with DRB1 highest and HLA-C lowest. Many donors shared some public TCRs, even though most TCR sequences were rare. One variant, a missense change in DCLRE1C, was linked in a later analysis to TCR beta V- and J-gene trimming.

The PCR ran on 60 Vbeta and 13 Jbeta primers. Measured with immunoSEQ multiplex PCR; TCRdb has only the in-frame clones, and not every one. Of about 100,000 clones in the sample, around 74% were seen once. Points on this clone: Its antigen is undetermined.

Germline CDR1 MNHEY, CDR2 SVGAGI. The CDR3 covers 16 residues. The V end lost 0 bases, the J end lost 2 bases, and 12 bases lay between the germline ends. The receptor was derived from a woman aged 35 to 49 in good health and CMV-seronegative. Sequencing was carried out using PBMCs. The chain recombines TRBV6-5 with TRBJ2-3; D uncertain. CDR3 sequence reads: CASSYSPRSHTDTQYF. Here the CDR3 DNA reads TGTGCCAGCAGTTACTCGCCTAGAAGTCACACAGATACGCAGTATTTT.